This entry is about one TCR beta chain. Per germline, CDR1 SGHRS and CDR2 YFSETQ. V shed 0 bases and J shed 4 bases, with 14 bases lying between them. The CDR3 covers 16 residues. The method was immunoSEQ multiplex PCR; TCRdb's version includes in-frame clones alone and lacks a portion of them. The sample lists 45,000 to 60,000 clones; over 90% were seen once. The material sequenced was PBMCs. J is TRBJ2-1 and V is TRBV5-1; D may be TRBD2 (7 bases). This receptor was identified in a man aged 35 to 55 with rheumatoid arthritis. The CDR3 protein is CASSLAEGGLYNEQFF. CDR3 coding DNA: TGCGCCAGCAGCTTGGCCGAGGGGGGGCTTTACAATGAGCAGTTCTTC. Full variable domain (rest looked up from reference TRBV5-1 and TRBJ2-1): KAGVTQTPRYLIKTRGQQVTLSCSPISGHRSVSWYQQTPGQGLQFLFEYFSETQRNKGNFPGRFSGRQFSNSRSEMNVSTLELGDSALYLCASSLAEGGLYNEQFFGPGTRLTVL.